This T cell receptor (beta chain) was recovered during a study of cytomegalovirus exposure and HLA in healthy donors. These donors counted as nominally healthy when sampled, but unrecorded immune exposures were likely. The CDR3 has 15 amino acids. Per the germline V gene, CDR1 is SQVTM and CDR2 is ANQGSEA. Trimming removed 5 bases at V and 5 bases at J, with 21 bases between. The study ran its PCR with 60 Vbeta and 13 Jbeta primers. Here immunoSEQ multiplex PCR was the method, and the copy in TCRdb shows in-frame clones only, minus some. Here the sample spans around 200,000 clones, 60% to 80% being singletons.

The chain links TRBV29-1 to TRBJ1-1, with D possibly matching TRBD1 (6 bases). The sequence was obtained from a man between 18 and 35 years old in good health and CMV-seronegative. Sequencing input: PBMCs. CDR3 nucleotides: TGCAGCGTTCCGGGACAACCACCAACCGGTACTGAAGCTTTCTTT. Its protein is CSVPGQPPTGTEAFF.